This T cell receptor (beta chain) originates from a study of post-analysis software for immune sequencing data. Across the study: Relapsing-remitting, secondary progressive and progressive-relapsing multiple sclerosis were all included among the disease courses.

About this clonotype itself: The antigen remains unidentified.

The CDR3 loop spans 15 amino acids. The V and J ends lost 7 bases and 9 bases, in that order; junction bases with no gene match: 9. Germline values: CDR1 MNHEY, CDR2 SVGAGI. Unique-molecular-identifier-tagged TCR beta cDNA libraries were used. The authors obtained roughly 550,000 cDNA molecules from approximately 1 to 10 million T cells. A single record per CDR3 protein comes from TCRdb applying MiXCR to the PCR reads. The repertoire holds about 820,000 distinct CDR3 sequences, with roughly 58% as singletons. Whole-study findings and limits: Controls had significantly higher normalized Chao1 diversity than multiple sclerosis patients. Patients had higher frequencies than controls of roughly five TRBV segments, including TRBV5-6, TRBV5-1 and TRBV20-1.

Material: blood. This sequence originates from a girl aged 10 to 17 with multiple sclerosis. This chain joins TRBV6-5 and TRBJ1-6, with 10 bases fitting TRBD1. DNA for the CDR3: TGTGCCAGCAACCGGGGCGGGACAGGGGCTTCACCCCTCCACTTT. Its translation is CASNRGGTGASPLHF.